These 26 T cell receptor beta chains came from one sample sequenced in a study of blood T cell repertoires in COVID-19. The data were produced by immunoSEQ multiplex PCR, yet TCRdb's version contains in-frame clones alone and is incomplete. Of tens of thousands of clones in the sample, 65% to 90% are singletons; the top ten hold around 2.9%. Sequenced sample: peripheral blood. The source of these receptors is a man of 80 years or more with acute or convalescent COVID-19.

In this sample, this clone turned up once. The chain links TRBV30 to TRBJ2-6; 7 bases line up with TRBD1. Germline trimming cut 5 bases from V and 1 base from J; bases unmatched to any gene: 8. The CDR3 runs 16 residues. The germline V gene encodes CDR1 GTSNPN and CDR2 SVGIG (reference sequence). CDR3 region: CAWGSGQLSGANVLTF. The CDR3 coding sequence is TGTGCCTGGGGGTCGGGACAGCTTTCTGGGGCCAACGTCCTGACTTTC.

CDR3 residues: CAISDLFTDTQYF. The CDR3 coding sequence is TGTGCCATCAGTGACTTGTTCACAGATACGCAGTATTTT. The chain links TRBV10-3 to TRBJ2-3; D unclear. Trimming stripped 3 bases from V and 2 bases from J, with 6 bases between. Germline CDR1 is ENHRY and CDR2 is SYGVKD. The CDR3 covers 13 residues.

This clone appeared a single time. V and J are TRBV7-9 and TRBJ1-2; D is perhaps TRBD1 (6 bases). The CDR3 contains 13 residues. The V gene lost 2 bases and the J gene lost 6 bases, with 10 bases spanning the gap. Germline V gene sequence: CDR1 SEHNR, CDR2 FQNEAQ (reference sequence). The CDR3 reads CASSLQQGHGYTF. The CDR3 DNA is TGTGCCAGCAGCTTACAACAGGGACATGGCTACACCTTC.

V usage is TRBV9 and J usage is TRBJ2-3; TRBD2 is a possible D gene (6 bases). Trimming removed 0 bases from V and 4 bases from J, with 9 bases in between. The CDR3 loop spans 14 amino acids. Germline CDR1 reads SGDLS; CDR2 reads YYNGEE. DNA of the CDR3: TGTGCCAGCAGCGTAGGGAGGGCCCCAGATACGCAGTATTTT. It specifies CASSVGRAPDTQYF.

In this sample, this clone turned up a few times. The chain links TRBV19 to TRBJ1-1; no clear D gene. With 1 base removed from V and 5 bases from J, the gap between germline ends came to 8 bases. This CDR3 has 13 amino acids. Germline V CDR1 and CDR2: LNHDA, SQIVND (reference sequence). The CDR3 DNA sequence: TGTGCCAGTAGTATAGGGAGAGGGACTGAAGCTTTCTTT. As protein: CASSIGRGTEAFF.

The chain carries TRBV4-2 and TRBJ1-5, with D possibly matching TRBD1 (6 bases). V lost 2 bases and J lost 6, with 8 bases in between. The CDR3 extends over 13 amino acids. CDR1 is LGHNA and CDR2 is YNFKEQ in the germline V gene. CDR3 bases: TGTGCCAGCAGCCAAACAGGGTTTCAGCCCCAGCATTTT. Translation gives CASSQTGFQPQHF.

J is TRBJ2-6 and V is TRBV5-1; TRBD1 matches 8 bases. Per the germline V gene, CDR1 is SGHRS and CDR2 is YFSETQ. The V and J ends lost 0 bases and 2 bases, in that order; junction bases with no gene match: 10. This CDR3 contains 19 residues. The CDR3 spells CASSLANLAGGAGANVLTF. DNA for the CDR3: TGCGCCAGCAGCTTGGCCAATTTGGCAGGGGGCGCTGGGGCCAACGTCCTGACTTTC.

CDR3: CASSLEPDTGELFF. DNA of the CDR3: TGTGCCAGCAGCTTGGAGCCGGACACCGGGGAGCTGTTTTTT. V gene TRBV5-7 combines with J gene TRBJ2-2, with D hard to call. TRBV5-7 is designated an ORF whose function remains uncertain. This CDR3 has 14 residues. V lost 0 bases to trimming and J lost 3 bases, with 6 bases between them.

The J gene is TRBJ2-5, the V gene TRBV30, with 7 nucleotides matching TRBD2. From germline, CDR1 is GTSNPN and CDR2 SVGIG (reference sequence). CDR3 length: 13 amino acids. V shed 0 bases, J shed 2 bases, and the junction held 0 bases outside the gene matches. The CDR3 DNA sequence: TGTGCCTGGAGTGTCGGGGGGCAAGAGACCCAGTACTTC. Its protein product is CAWSVGGQETQYF. The whole variable domain, remainder taken from reference TRBV30 and TRBJ2-5, is SQTIHQWPATLVQPVGSPLSLECTVEGTSNPNLYWYRQAAGRGLQLLFYSVGIGQISSEVPQNLSASRPQDRQFILSSKKLLLSDSGFYLCAWSVGGQETQYFGPGTRLLVL.

This clone was observed once. The chain has TRBV20-1 and TRBJ2-7; no definite D call. The CDR3 totals 11 residues. The V and J ends lost 5 bases and 0 bases respectively, with 5 bases between them. Germline V gene sequence: CDR1 DFQATT, CDR2 SNEGSKA (reference sequence). The CDR3 protein is CSASSSYEQYF. The CDR3 nucleotides are TGCAGTGCTTCGAGCTCCTACGAGCAGTACTTC.

The chain uses TRBV4-1 and TRBJ1-2; weak D call: TRBD1 (5 bases). Trimming removed 0 bases at V and 4 bases at J, with 6 bases between. The CDR3 spans 13 residues. Germline-derived CDR1 and CDR2 are MGHRA and YSYEKL. The CDR3 protein is CASSQEGAYGYTF. The DNA of the CDR3 is TGCGCCAGCAGCCAAGAAGGGGCCTATGGCTACACCTTC.

The chain has TRBV2 and TRBJ2-7; 9 bases align to TRBD2. The CDR3 extends over 19 amino acids. V lost 0 bases to trimming and J lost 5 bases; unmatched junction nucleotides: 17. The germline V gene has CDR1 SNHLY and CDR2 FYNNEI. The CDR3 coding sequence is TGTGCCAGCAGTGAAGCGCGCACTAGCGGGTTTCGGCTGGTCCACGAGCAGTACTTC. Protein: CASSEARTSGFRLVHEQYF. Looking up the rest from reference TRBV2 and TRBJ2-7 gives the full variable domain: EPEVTQTPSHQVTQMGQEVILRCVPISNHLYFYWYRQILGQKVEFLVSFYNNEISEKSEIFDDQFSVERPDGSNFTLKIRSTKLEDSAMYFCASSEARTSGFRLVHEQYFGPGTRLTVT.

The chain carries TRBV12-3 or TRBV12-4 and TRBJ2-4; possible D gene TRBD2, 6 bases. The CDR3 has 13 residues. Deletions cut 1 base from V and 7 bases from J, with 8 bases between. The CDR3 coding sequence is TGTGCCAGCAGTTTAGGCGGGACGAACATTCAGTACTTC. Translating gives CASSLGGTNIQYF.

Only a few counts were recorded for this clone. The gene calls are TRBV30 and TRBJ1-1; D unresolved. CDR1 GTSNPN and CDR2 SVGIG come from the germline V gene (reference sequence). CDR3 length equals 14 residues. Trimming cost V 0 bases and J 12 bases, with 20 bases left between them. The CDR3 DNA reads as TGTGCCTGGAGTGTACTGATGTTAAGTGGAGGACCTTTCTTT. Encoded protein: CAWSVLMLSGGPFF.

The chain uses TRBV25-1 and TRBJ2-2; TRBD2 matches 14 bases. Germline V gene data show CDR1 as MGHDK and CDR2 as SYGVNS. The junction had 12 bases not matched to a gene; V was cut back by 9 bases and J by 6 bases. CDR3 length: 17 amino acids. The DNA of the CDR3 is TGTGCCAGAGGGACTAGCGGGAGAAAATTGGATCCCGGGGAGCTGTTTTTT. Its translation is CARGTSGRKLDPGELFF.

This clone was recorded only once. The chain has TRBV5-5 and TRBJ1-1, with D uncertain. The V end lost 0 bases, the J end lost 4 bases, and 10 bases lay between the germline ends. Germline V gives CDR1 SGHKS, CDR2 YYEKEE (reference sequence). The CDR3 runs to 14 residues. In DNA form, the CDR3 reads TGTGCCAGCAGCTTGGAACCTGCCGGCACTGAAGCTTTCTTT. It codes for CASSLEPAGTEAFF.

The chain couples TRBV4-1 to TRBJ2-1, with 10 bases identical to TRBD2. Germline V CDR1 and CDR2: MGHRA, YSYEKL. J was trimmed by 8 bases and V by 4 bases; bases with no gene match: 11. CDR3 length: 16 residues. Here the CDR3 reads CASSLEPGLAYHEQFF. The CDR3 DNA follows: TGCGCCAGCAGCCTTGAACCGGGACTAGCGTACCATGAGCAGTTCTTC.

The chain joins TRBV25-1 to TRBJ2-1; D call uncertain. The CDR3 is 14 amino acids. Trimming took off 0 bases at V and 0 bases at J, with 3 bases between the two ends. Germline V gene lookup returns CDR1 MGHDK and CDR2 SYGVNS. The CDR3 DNA is TGTGCCAGCAGTGAATACTTCTCCTACAATGAGCAGTTCTTC. Translating it yields CASSEYFSYNEQFF. The variable domain in full, completed from reference TRBV25-1 and TRBJ2-1, reads EADIYQTPRYLVIGTGKKITLECSQTMGHDKMYWYQQDPGMELHLIHYSYGVNSTEKGDLSSESTVSRIRTEHFPLTLESARPSHTSQYLCASSEYFSYNEQFFGPGTRLTVL.

The CDR3 spells CASSSHGQDRKEYF. The DNA of the CDR3 is TGTGCCAGCAGTTCGCATGGCCAGGACAGGAAAGAGTACTTC. This chain connects TRBV28 to TRBJ2-4; 7 bases are shared with TRBD1. V lost 4 bases, J lost 14 bases, and 14 bases stayed unmatched. The CDR3 is 14 amino acids. From germline, CDR1 is MDHEN and CDR2 SYDVKM. Looking up the rest from reference TRBV28 and TRBJ2-4 gives the full variable domain: DVKVTQSSRYLVKRTGEKVFLECVQDMDHENMFWYRQDPGLGLRLIYFSYDVKMKEKGDIPEGYSVSREKKERFSLILESASTNQTSMYLCASSSHGQDRKEYFGAGTRLSVL.

V and J are TRBV19 and TRBJ1-2, with 7 bases matching TRBD1. The CDR3 totals 15 residues. CDR1 is LNHDA and CDR2 is SQIVND in the germline V gene (reference sequence). Trimming cost V 6 bases and J 4 bases; bases outside gene matches: 11. CDR3 coding DNA: TGTGCCAGTAGCCTCCGGGACAGAAGATTCTATGGCTACACCTTC. As protein: CASSLRDRRFYGYTF.

This chain uses TRBV28 with TRBJ1-2; 7 bases align to TRBD1. The CDR3 totals 14 residues. The germline gives CDR1 MDHEN, CDR2 SYDVKM. J was trimmed by 5 bases and V by 6 bases; bases with no gene match: 9. CDR3 sequence (DNA): TGTGCCAGCAGGGGAAGGACAGGTTCTTATGGCTACACCTTC. Translation gives CASRGRTGSYGYTF.

CDR3 loop: CSVGMVSSGNTIYF. The CDR3 bases are TGCAGCGTTGGCATGGTGAGCTCTGGAAACACCATATATTTT. The chain uses TRBV29-1 and TRBJ1-3; no definite D call. This CDR3 comprises 14 residues. The germline gives CDR1 SQVTM, CDR2 ANQGSEA. Trimming left V 4 bases short and J 0 bases short, with 10 bases between.

CDR3 in amino acids: CASSRHRGFSYNEQFF. The CDR3 bases are TGTGCCAGCAGCCGCCACAGGGGATTCTCCTACAATGAGCAGTTCTTC. This sequence joins TRBV6-2 or TRBV6-3 and TRBJ2-1; 7 bases align to TRBD1. With 6 bases clipped from V and 0 bases from J, the junction kept 8 bases outside the gene matches. CDR3 length equals 16 residues. Germline V gene sequence: CDR1 MNHEY, CDR2 SVGEGT.

The chain has TRBV7-8 and TRBJ1-2; 7 positions agree with TRBD1. Unmatched junction bases numbered 3, after V lost 5 bases and J lost 0 bases. This CDR3 is 14 amino acids long. Per germline, CDR1 SGHVS and CDR2 FQNEAQ. CDR3 sequence reads: CASSRDRPNYGYTF. The CDR3, as DNA: TGTGCCAGCAGCCGGGACAGACCTAACTATGGCTACACCTTC. The full variable domain, with the rest looked up from reference TRBV7-8 and TRBJ1-2, is GAGVSQSPRYKVAKRGQDVALRCDPISGHVSLFWYQQALGQGPEFLTYFQNEAQLDKSGLPSDRFFAERPEGSVSTLKIQRTQQEDSAVYLCASSRDRPNYGYTFGSGTRLTVV.

The chain couples TRBV30 to TRBJ2-5; D may be TRBD1 (6 bases). The V gene's germline CDR1 is GTSNPN and CDR2 SVGIG (reference sequence). The CDR3 contains 14 residues. V gave up 4 bases and J gave up 3 bases, with 15 bases separating them. CDR3 loop: CAWIRRGFEETQYF. CDR3 DNA: TGTGCCTGGATCCGCAGGGGTTTCGAAGAGACCCAGTACTTC.

This clone showed up just once. The chain employs TRBV6-5 and TRBJ2-7; 8 nucleotides align to TRBD2. Germline trimming cut 7 bases from V and 0 bases from J; bases unmatched to any gene: 5. The CDR3 has 14 residues. The V gene's germline CDR1 is MNHEY and CDR2 SVGAGI. The CDR3 reads CASMTTSASYEQYF. CDR3 DNA sequence: TGTGCCAGCATGACGACTAGCGCCTCCTACGAGCAGTACTTC.